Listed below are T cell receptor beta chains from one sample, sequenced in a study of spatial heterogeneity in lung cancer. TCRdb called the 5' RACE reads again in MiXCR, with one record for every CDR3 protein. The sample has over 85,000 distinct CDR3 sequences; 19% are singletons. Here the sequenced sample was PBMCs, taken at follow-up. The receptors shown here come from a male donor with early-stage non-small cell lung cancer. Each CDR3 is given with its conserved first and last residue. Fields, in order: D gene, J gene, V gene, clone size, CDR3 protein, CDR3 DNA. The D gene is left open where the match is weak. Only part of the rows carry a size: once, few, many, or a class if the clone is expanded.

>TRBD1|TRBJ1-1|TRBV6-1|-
CASSPSQGALVVTEAFF
TGTGCCAGCAGCCCTTCACAGGGGGCGTTAGTGGTCACTGAAGCTTTCTTT
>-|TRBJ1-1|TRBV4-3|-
CASSQEGGTNTEAFF
TGCGCCAGCAGCCAAGAAGGGGGGACGAACACTGAAGCTTTCTTT
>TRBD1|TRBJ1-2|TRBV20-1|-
CSARPTQTGSGYTF
TGCAGTGCTAGACCCACTCAGACAGGGTCTGGCTACACCTTC
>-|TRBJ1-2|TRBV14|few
CASSQDAGLRGYTF
TGTGCCAGCAGCCAAGATGCAGGGTTGCGCGGCTACACCTTC
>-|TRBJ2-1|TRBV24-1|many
CATSDSTGHLRTSYNEQFF
TGTGCCACCAGTGATTCTACCGGACACCTAAGAACCTCCTACAATGAGCAGTTCTTC
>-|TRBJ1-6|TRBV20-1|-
CSAPGQINSPLHF
TGCAGTGCGCCCGGACAAATTAATTCACCCCTCCACTTT
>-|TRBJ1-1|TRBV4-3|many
CASSQDERNEAFF
TGCGCCAGCAGCCAAGATGAAAGGAATGAAGCTTTCTTT
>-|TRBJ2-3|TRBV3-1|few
CASSREWGLVTDTQYF
TGTGCCAGCAGCCGGGAATGGGGACTGGTCACAGATACGCAGTATTTT
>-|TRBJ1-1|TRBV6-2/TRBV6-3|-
CASSQTLNTEAFF
TGTGCCAGCAGCCAGACACTGAACACTGAAGCTTTCTTT
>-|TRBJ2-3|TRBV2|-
CASTLKADTQYF
TGTGCCAGCACCTTGAAAGCAGATACGCAGTATTTT
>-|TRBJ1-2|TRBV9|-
CASSEGTTIAGGYTF
TGTGCCAGCAGCGAGGGGACCACTATCGCGGGAGGCTACACCTTC
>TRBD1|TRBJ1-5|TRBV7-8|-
CASRSGTESNQPQHF
TGTGCCAGCAGATCCGGGACAGAGAGCAATCAGCCCCAGCATTTT
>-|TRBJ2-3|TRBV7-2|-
CASSRRGDTQYF
TGTGCCAGCAGCCGAAGGGGGGATACGCAGTATTTT
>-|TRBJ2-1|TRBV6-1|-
CASSGRQGGEQFF
TGTGCCAGCAGTGGACGGCAGGGAGGTGAGCAGTTCTTC
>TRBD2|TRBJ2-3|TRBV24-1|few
CATSAPLAGGLADTQYF
TGTGCCACCAGTGCCCCACTAGCGGGAGGTTTGGCAGATACGCAGTATTTT
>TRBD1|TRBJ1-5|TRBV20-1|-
CSARPGQGFNQPQHF
TGCAGTGCTAGACCGGGACAGGGCTTTAATCAGCCCCAGCATTTT
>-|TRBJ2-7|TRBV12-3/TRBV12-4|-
CASSSLSRGAYEQYF
TGTGCCAGCAGCTCCCTCAGTCGAGGGGCCTACGAGCAGTACTTC
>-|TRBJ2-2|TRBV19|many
CASSMASPGELFF
TGTGCCAGTAGTATGGCGAGCCCCGGGGAGCTGTTTTTT
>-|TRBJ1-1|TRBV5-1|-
CASSLDSHLTNTEAFF
TGCGCCAGCAGCTTAGACAGCCACCTGACAAACACTGAAGCTTTCTTT
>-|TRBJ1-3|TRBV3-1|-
CASSFPPGRVSGNTIYF
TGTGCCAGCAGCTTTCCTCCAGGGAGGGTCTCTGGAAACACCATATATTTT
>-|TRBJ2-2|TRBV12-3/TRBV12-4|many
CASRTTTANTGELFF
TGTGCCAGCAGGACTACTACCGCGAACACCGGGGAGCTGTTTTTT
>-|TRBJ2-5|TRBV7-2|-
CASSSRIQETQYF
TGTGCCAGCAGCTCCAGGATCCAAGAGACCCAGTACTTC
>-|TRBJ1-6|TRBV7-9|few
CASSSNNSPLHF
TGTGCCAGCAGCTCTAATAATTCACCCCTCCACTTT
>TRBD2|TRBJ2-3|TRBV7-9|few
CASSELAGGPDTQYF
TGTGCCAGCAGCGAGCTAGCGGGGGGCCCAGATACGCAGTATTTT
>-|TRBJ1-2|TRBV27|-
CASSSSARAYGYTF
TGTGCCAGCAGTTCATCGGCCAGGGCCTATGGCTACACCTTC
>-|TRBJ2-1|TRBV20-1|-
CSALLGDYNEQFF
TGCAGTGCCCTTTTAGGGGACTACAATGAGCAGTTCTTC
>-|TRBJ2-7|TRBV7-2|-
CASSVKTNTIHEQYF
TGTGCCAGCAGCGTCAAAACAAATACTATTCACGAGCAGTACTTC
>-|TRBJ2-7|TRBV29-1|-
CSVEPGHNF
TGCAGCGTCGAACCGGGACACAACTTC
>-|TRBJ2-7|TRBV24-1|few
CATSDSPGTPAYEQYF
TGTGCCACCAGTGATTCACCCGGGACTCCCGCCTACGAGCAGTACTTC
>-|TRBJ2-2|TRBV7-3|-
CASSLGAPVTGELFF
TGTGCCAGCAGCTTAGGTGCCCCCGTCACCGGGGAGCTGTTTTTT
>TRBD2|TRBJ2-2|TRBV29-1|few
CSVVREDTGELFF
TGCAGCGTTGTACGGGAGGACACCGGGGAGCTGTTTTTT
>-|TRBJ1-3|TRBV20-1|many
CSASPRGRGNTIYF
TGCAGTGCTAGCCCCCGAGGGAGAGGAAACACCATATATTTT
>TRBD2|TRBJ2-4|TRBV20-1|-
CSALAGGGDIQYF
TGCAGTGCCTTAGCGGGAGGGGGGGACATTCAGTACTTC
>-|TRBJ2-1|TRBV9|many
CASSEIRNDEQFF
TGTGCCAGCAGCGAGATCAGGAACGATGAGCAGTTCTTC
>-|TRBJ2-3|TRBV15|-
CATSRDVTLSSTDTQYF
TGTGCCACCAGCAGAGATGTCACTCTATCTAGCACAGATACGCAGTATTTT
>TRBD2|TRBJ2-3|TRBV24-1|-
CATSGGGRLKADTQYF
TGTGCCACCAGCGGCGGGGGGCGGCTAAAAGCAGATACGCAGTATTTT
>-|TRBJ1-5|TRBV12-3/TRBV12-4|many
CASSSDSNQPQHF
TGTGCCAGCAGTTCGGACAGCAATCAGCCCCAGCATTTT
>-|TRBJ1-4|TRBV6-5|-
CASSRGQNEKLFF
TGTGCCAGCAGCCGGGGGCAAAATGAAAAACTGTTTTTT
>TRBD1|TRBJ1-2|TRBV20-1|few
CSASEGSGGYGYTF
TGCAGTGCTTCAGAGGGTTCAGGGGGATATGGCTACACCTTC
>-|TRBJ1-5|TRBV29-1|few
CSVGEGAYQPQHF
TGCAGCGTGGGGGAAGGAGCTTATCAGCCCCAGCATTTT
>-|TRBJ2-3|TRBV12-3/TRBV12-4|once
CASSLYPPDTQYF
TGTGCCAGCAGCCTCTACCCCCCAGATACGCAGTATTTT
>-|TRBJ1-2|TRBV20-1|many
CSATTGTNYGYTF
TGCAGTGCTACGACAGGAACCAACTATGGCTACACCTTC
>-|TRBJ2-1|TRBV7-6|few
CASSRYQLPVEEQFF
TGTGCCAGCAGCCGGTATCAACTACCCGTTGAAGAGCAGTTCTTC
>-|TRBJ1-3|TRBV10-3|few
CAISTGSGNTIYF
TGTGCCATCAGTACAGGCTCTGGAAACACCATATATTTT
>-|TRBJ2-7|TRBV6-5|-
CASSYVVGHYEQYF
TGTGCCAGCAGTTACGTGGTTGGCCACTACGAGCAGTACTTC
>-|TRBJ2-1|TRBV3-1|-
CASSRRPTRVSYNEQFF
TGTGCCAGCAGCCGCCGCCCGACTAGAGTATCCTACAATGAGCAGTTCTTC
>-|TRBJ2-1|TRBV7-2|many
CASTGGRSYNEQFF
TGTGCCAGCACAGGAGGTCGCTCCTACAATGAGCAGTTCTTC
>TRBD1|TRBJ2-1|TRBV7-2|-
CASSSDRASYNEQFF
TGTGCCAGCAGCTCCGACAGGGCTAGCTACAATGAGCAGTTCTTC
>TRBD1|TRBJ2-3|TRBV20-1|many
CSAWTGATDTQYF
TGCAGTGCTTGGACAGGGGCCACAGATACGCAGTATTTT
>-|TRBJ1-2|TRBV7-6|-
CASSFRANRGDYGYTF
TGTGCCAGCAGCTTTAGGGCTAACAGAGGAGACTATGGCTACACCTTC
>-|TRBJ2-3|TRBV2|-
CASRNTDTQYF
TGTGCCAGCAGGAACACAGATACGCAGTATTTT
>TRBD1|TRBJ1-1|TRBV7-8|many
CASGTGVRGNTEAFF
TGTGCCAGCGGAACAGGGGTGAGGGGGAACACTGAAGCTTTCTTT
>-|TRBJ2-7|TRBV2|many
CASSEGPRTYEQYF
TGTGCCAGCAGTGAGGGGCCCCGCACCTACGAGCAGTACTTC
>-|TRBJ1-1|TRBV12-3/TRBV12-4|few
CASIKSLNTEAFF
TGTGCCAGCATTAAAAGTTTGAACACTGAAGCTTTCTTT
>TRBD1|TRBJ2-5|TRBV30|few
CAWSGGQGGVETQYF
TGTGCCTGGAGTGGAGGACAGGGGGGAGTAGAGACCCAGTACTTC
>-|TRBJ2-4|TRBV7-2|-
CASSLARGLTLDLAKNIQYF
TGTGCCAGCAGCTTAGCTCGGGGTCTGACTCTTGATCTAGCCAAAAACATTCAGTACTTC
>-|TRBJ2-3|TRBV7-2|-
CASSSYTSTDTQYF
TGTGCCAGCAGCTCTTACACAAGCACAGATACGCAGTATTTT
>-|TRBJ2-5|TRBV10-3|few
CAISDSSQETQYF
TGTGCCATCAGTGATAGCAGTCAAGAGACCCAGTACTTC
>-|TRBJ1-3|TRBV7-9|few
CASSLGGYGSGNTIYF
TGTGCCAGCAGCTTAGGCGGGTACGGCTCTGGAAACACCATATATTTT